The present T cell receptor beta chain was sequenced within a study of blood T cell repertoires in COVID-19. In the case of this clone: The same CDR3 is also encoded by other DNA sequences in this sample.

Sequencing used immunoSEQ multiplex PCR; TCRdb keeps in-frame clones, though not all of them. The sample gives 200,000 to 250,000 clones, around 86% of which show up once; less than 8.5% is in the top ten. V lost 6 bases, J lost 0 bases, and 6 bases lay in between. The CDR3 has 13 residues. The germline CDR1 and CDR2 sequences are SNHLY and FYNNEI. Material for sequencing was peripheral blood. The receptor was isolated from a woman between 70 and 85 years old with active or convalescent COVID-19. The V gene is TRBV2, the J gene TRBJ2-1; D may be TRBD1 (5 bases). The DNA for the CDR3 is TGTGCCAGCAGCAGGGACTCCTACAATGAGCAGTTCTTC. It encodes CASSRDSYNEQFF.